The rows below give T cell receptor beta chains drawn from one sample of a study of a mutant IDH1 vaccine in newly diagnosed glioma. TCRdb's copy holds only in-frame clones and misses some; the assay was immunoSEQ multiplex PCR. In the table there are over 14,000 clones, around 91% of which are singletons. The sample consisted of PBMCs, taken from a glioma patient treated with radiotherapy, temozolomide or both. Receptor source: a middle-aged woman with glioma. Some clones in this sample may be carry-over from other donors' samples. Each CDR3 is given with its conserved first and last residue. Each record gives: clone size, V gene, J gene, D gene, CDR3 protein, CDR3 DNA. A D gene is named only where the DNA matches it firmly. Clone size, where shown, is once, few, many, or a class for clones that have expanded.

clone size: .; V gene: TRBV6-1; J gene: TRBJ2-7; D gene: TRBD2; CDR3 protein: CASRAWSGASYEQYF; CDR3 DNA: TGTGCCAGCAGGGCGTGGAGCGGGGCCTCCTACGAGCAGTACTTC
clone size: .; V gene: TRBV5-1; J gene: TRBJ2-1; D gene: .; CDR3 protein: CASSFGSGPSNEQFF; CDR3 DNA: TGCGCCAGCAGCTTCGGTTCTGGACCGTCCAATGAGCAGTTCTTC
clone size: few; V gene: TRBV27; J gene: TRBJ1-1; D gene: TRBD1; CDR3 protein: CASSLQGAWTEAFF; CDR3 DNA: TGTGCCAGCAGTCTACAGGGGGCATGGACTGAAGCTTTCTTT
clone size: .; V gene: TRBV29-1; J gene: TRBJ2-5; D gene: .; CDR3 protein: CSVETSQAIISIMASGTQYF; CDR3 DNA: TGCAGCGTTGAAACTTCTCAAGCTATAATCTCTATTATGGCCTCGGGGACCCAGTACTTC
clone size: .; V gene: TRBV10-3; J gene: TRBJ2-7; D gene: .; CDR3 protein: CAISVNRDTTYEQYF; CDR3 DNA: TGTGCCATCAGTGTTAACCGGGACACCACCTACGAGCAGTACTTC
clone size: .; V gene: TRBV7-2; J gene: TRBJ1-1; D gene: .; CDR3 protein: CASSFPRGGAFF; CDR3 DNA: TGTGCCAGCAGCTTCCCGCGGGGGGGAGCTTTCTTT
clone size: .; V gene: TRBV2; J gene: TRBJ2-5; D gene: TRBD2; CDR3 protein: CASSGGRLAEQETQYF; CDR3 DNA: TGTGCCAGCAGTGGGGGGCGACTAGCGGAACAAGAGACCCAGTACTTC
clone size: .; V gene: TRBV10-3; J gene: TRBJ2-7; D gene: TRBD2; CDR3 protein: CAIRPGLATYEQYF; CDR3 DNA: TGTGCCATCAGACCGGGACTAGCGACCTACGAGCAGTACTTC
clone size: .; V gene: TRBV6-1; J gene: TRBJ1-2; D gene: .; CDR3 protein: CASSEEGARVARGYTF; CDR3 DNA: TGTGCCAGCAGTGAAGAAGGGGCGAGGGTGGCTCGAGGCTACACCTTC
clone size: .; V gene: TRBV7-2; J gene: TRBJ2-5; D gene: TRBD1; CDR3 protein: CASSFGDRGAETQYF; CDR3 DNA: TGTGCCAGCAGCTTCGGGGACAGGGGTGCTGAGACCCAGTACTTC
clone size: once; V gene: TRBV11-2; J gene: TRBJ2-5; D gene: .; CDR3 protein: CASSLIETQYF; CDR3 DNA: TGTGCCAGCAGCTTAATAGAGACCCAGTACTTC
clone size: .; V gene: TRBV19; J gene: TRBJ2-7; D gene: .; CDR3 protein: CASSIESGVGYEQYF; CDR3 DNA: TGTGCCAGTAGTATAGAGTCCGGGGTAGGTTACGAGCAGTACTTC
clone size: .; V gene: TRBV7-2; J gene: TRBJ1-5; D gene: TRBD1; CDR3 protein: CASSPVDRAGRQPQHF; CDR3 DNA: TGTGCCAGCAGCCCGGTGGACAGGGCAGGGAGACAGCCCCAGCATTTT
clone size: .; V gene: TRBV6-6; J gene: TRBJ1-3; D gene: .; CDR3 protein: CASGTLNTIYF; CDR3 DNA: TGTGCCAGCGGGACTTTAAACACCATATATTTT
clone size: once; V gene: TRBV7-9; J gene: TRBJ1-1; D gene: .; CDR3 protein: CASSQRGGWNTEAFF; CDR3 DNA: TGTGCCAGCAGCCAAAGGGGGGGCTGGAACACTGAAGCTTTCTTT
clone size: .; V gene: TRBV5-1; J gene: TRBJ2-3; D gene: .; CDR3 protein: CASSLAGRVTDTQYF; CDR3 DNA: TGCGCCAGCAGCTTGGCGGGGCGAGTCACAGATACGCAGTATTTT
clone size: .; V gene: TRBV5-1; J gene: TRBJ2-2; D gene: .; CDR3 protein: CASSFSGGSGSGELFF; CDR3 DNA: TGCGCCAGCAGCTTTTCGGGGGGCTCAGGGTCCGGGGAGCTGTTTTTT
clone size: .; V gene: TRBV2; J gene: TRBJ2-2; D gene: .; CDR3 protein: CASSERGHLTTGELFF; CDR3 DNA: TGTGCCAGCAGTGAAAGGGGACACTTAACAACCGGGGAGCTGTTTTTT
clone size: .; V gene: TRBV5-4; J gene: TRBJ2-2; D gene: .; CDR3 protein: CASSFGPTGELFF; CDR3 DNA: TGTGCCAGCAGCTTTGGACCAACCGGGGAGCTGTTTTTT
clone size: .; V gene: TRBV7-6; J gene: TRBJ1-1; D gene: .; CDR3 protein: CASSRVGAAAEAFF; CDR3 DNA: TGTGCCAGCAGCCGAGTCGGGGCAGCGGCTGAAGCTTTCTTT
clone size: .; V gene: TRBV15; J gene: TRBJ2-1; D gene: .; CDR3 protein: CATSGDRPSSYNEQFF; CDR3 DNA: TGTGCCACCAGTGGGGACCGTCCCAGCTCCTACAATGAGCAGTTCTTC
clone size: .; V gene: TRBV9; J gene: TRBJ1-2; D gene: .; CDR3 protein: CASSPSGNYGYTF; CDR3 DNA: TGTGCCAGCAGTCCAAGCGGGAACTATGGCTACACCTTC
clone size: .; V gene: TRBV4-1; J gene: TRBJ1-1; D gene: .; CDR3 protein: CASSQELQTHGEAFF; CDR3 DNA: TGCGCCAGCAGCCAAGAGTTACAGACTCATGGTGAAGCTTTCTTT
clone size: .; V gene: TRBV7-8; J gene: TRBJ1-4; D gene: TRBD1; CDR3 protein: CASSFSTGRQEKLFF; CDR3 DNA: TGTGCCAGCAGCTTCTCGACAGGGAGACAGGAAAAACTGTTTTTT
clone size: .; V gene: TRBV5-6; J gene: TRBJ2-3; D gene: TRBD2; CDR3 protein: CASSSLAGGAFSTDTQYF; CDR3 DNA: TGTGCCAGCAGCTCTTTAGCGGGGGGGGCGTTTAGCACAGATACGCAGTATTTT
clone size: .; V gene: TRBV11-2; J gene: TRBJ2-7; D gene: TRBD2; CDR3 protein: CASSPARTSSYEQYF; CDR3 DNA: TGTGCCAGCAGCCCCGCTCGGACTAGCTCCTACGAGCAGTACTTC
clone size: .; V gene: TRBV5-1; J gene: TRBJ2-7; D gene: TRBD1; CDR3 protein: CASSRGQGEDEQYF; CDR3 DNA: TGCGCCAGCAGCCGGGGACAGGGGGAGGACGAGCAGTACTTC
clone size: .; V gene: TRBV27; J gene: TRBJ1-3; D gene: .; CDR3 protein: CASSLGAGSGNTIYF; CDR3 DNA: TGTGCCAGCAGTTTAGGGGCCGGGTCTGGAAACACCATATATTTT
clone size: .; V gene: TRBV7-8; J gene: TRBJ2-7; D gene: .; CDR3 protein: CASSLYRTGYEQYF; CDR3 DNA: TGTGCCAGCAGCTTATACAGAACAGGCTACGAGCAGTACTTC
clone size: once; V gene: TRBV2; J gene: TRBJ1-5; D gene: TRBD1; CDR3 protein: CASSSDRDNQPQHF; CDR3 DNA: TGTGCCAGCAGTTCGGACAGGGACAATCAGCCCCAGCATTTT
clone size: .; V gene: TRBV27; J gene: TRBJ1-5; D gene: .; CDR3 protein: CASSFLSGVPNQPQHF; CDR3 DNA: TGTGCCAGCAGTTTCCTCTCGGGGGTCCCCAATCAGCCCCAGCATTTT
clone size: .; V gene: TRBV2; J gene: TRBJ1-5; D gene: TRBD1; CDR3 protein: CASSGDSYQPQHF; CDR3 DNA: TGTGCCAGCAGTGGGGACAGTTATCAGCCCCAGCATTTT
clone size: .; V gene: TRBV10-1; J gene: TRBJ2-2; D gene: TRBD1; CDR3 protein: CASSEGRDRGLFF; CDR3 DNA: TGCGCCAGCAGTGAAGGCCGGGACAGGGGGTTGTTTTTT
clone size: .; V gene: TRBV21-1; J gene: TRBJ1-5; D gene: .; CDR3 protein: CASSKELGPYSNQPQHF; CDR3 DNA: TGTGCCAGCAGCAAAGAGCTGGGCCCCTATAGCAATCAGCCCCAGCATTTT
clone size: .; V gene: TRBV28; J gene: TRBJ1-1; D gene: TRBD1; CDR3 protein: CVVSTGLNTEAFF; CDR3 DNA: TGTGTAGTCTCGACAGGGTTGAACACTGAAGCTTTCTTT
clone size: .; V gene: TRBV27; J gene: TRBJ1-4; D gene: .; CDR3 protein: CASSPGTGEKLFF; CDR3 DNA: TGTGCCAGCAGTCCCGGGACGGGCGAAAAACTGTTTTTT
clone size: .; V gene: TRBV30; J gene: TRBJ2-1; D gene: TRBD2; CDR3 protein: CAWNPSGGDNEQFF; CDR3 DNA: TGTGCCTGGAATCCTTCGGGGGGGGACAATGAGCAGTTCTTC
clone size: once; V gene: TRBV30; J gene: TRBJ2-2; D gene: .; CDR3 protein: CASTGIKNTGELFF; CDR3 DNA: TGTGCCTCAACCGGGATCAAGAACACCGGGGAGCTGTTTTTT
clone size: .; V gene: TRBV30; J gene: TRBJ1-5; D gene: TRBD1; CDR3 protein: CAWDRGGNQPQHF; CDR3 DNA: TGTGCCTGGGACAGGGGGGGCAATCAGCCCCAGCATTTT
clone size: .; V gene: TRBV15; J gene: TRBJ1-1; D gene: .; CDR3 protein: CATSRVGGAIEAFF; CDR3 DNA: TGTGCCACCAGCCGCGTAGGGGGAGCCATCGAAGCTTTCTTT
clone size: .; V gene: TRBV5-8; J gene: TRBJ2-5; D gene: .; CDR3 protein: CASNTRGVLQETQYF; CDR3 DNA: TGTGCCAGCAACACGAGAGGGGTCCTTCAAGAGACCCAGTACTTC
clone size: few; V gene: TRBV5-1; J gene: TRBJ2-7; D gene: TRBD1; CDR3 protein: CASSGTQGVRGEQYF; CDR3 DNA: TGCGCCAGCAGCGGCACACAGGGGGTACGGGGCGAGCAGTACTTC
clone size: .; V gene: TRBV6-5; J gene: TRBJ2-2; D gene: .; CDR3 protein: CASSSAGSWTGELFF; CDR3 DNA: TGTGCCAGCAGTTCTGCCGGGAGCTGGACCGGGGAGCTGTTTTTT
clone size: .; V gene: TRBV7-9; J gene: TRBJ1-2; D gene: .; CDR3 protein: CASSLWEGQTSYGYTF; CDR3 DNA: TGTGCCAGCAGCTTATGGGAGGGCCAGACATCCTATGGCTACACCTTC
clone size: .; V gene: TRBV4-2; J gene: TRBJ2-1; D gene: .; CDR3 protein: CASSQDGGGYYYNEQFF; CDR3 DNA: TGTGCCAGCAGCCAAGATGGCGGCGGCTACTATTACAATGAGCAGTTCTTC
clone size: .; V gene: TRBV4-1; J gene: TRBJ2-2; D gene: .; CDR3 protein: CASSRAAVTATNTGELFF; CDR3 DNA: TGCGCCAGCAGCAGGGCGGCAGTGACGGCGACGAACACCGGGGAGCTGTTTTTT
clone size: .; V gene: TRBV10-2; J gene: TRBJ1-1; D gene: TRBD1; CDR3 protein: CASRENRGLTEAFF; CDR3 DNA: TGCGCCAGCAGGGAAAACAGGGGACTCACTGAAGCTTTCTTT
clone size: .; V gene: TRBV5-4; J gene: TRBJ1-4; D gene: .; CDR3 protein: CASSLAAGVGEKLFF; CDR3 DNA: TGTGCCAGCAGCTTGGCCGCAGGGGTAGGAGAAAAACTGTTTTTT
clone size: .; V gene: TRBV4-2; J gene: TRBJ2-5; D gene: .; CDR3 protein: CASSNRHEETQYF; CDR3 DNA: TGTGCCAGCAGCAACCGTCACGAAGAGACCCAGTACTTC
clone size: .; V gene: TRBV2; J gene: TRBJ1-2; D gene: TRBD1; CDR3 protein: CAISDRTREGYTF; CDR3 DNA: TGTGCCATCTCGGACAGGACGCGGGAGGGCTACACCTTC
clone size: .; V gene: TRBV6-5; J gene: TRBJ1-2; D gene: .; CDR3 protein: CASSPPGRIDYTF; CDR3 DNA: TGTGCCAGCAGTCCCCCCGGGAGGATAGACTACACCTTC
clone size: once; V gene: TRBV28; J gene: TRBJ1-1; D gene: TRBD1; CDR3 protein: CASSLNRGLNTEAFF; CDR3 DNA: TGTGCCAGCAGTTTGAACAGGGGGTTGAACACTGAAGCTTTCTTT
clone size: .; V gene: TRBV30; J gene: TRBJ1-6; D gene: .; CDR3 protein: CAWSIALRAPNSPLHF; CDR3 DNA: TGTGCCTGGAGTATCGCCCTACGGGCCCCTAATTCACCCCTCCACTTT
clone size: .; V gene: TRBV19; J gene: TRBJ1-1; D gene: .; CDR3 protein: CATSTGRFTNTEAFF; CDR3 DNA: TGTGCCACCTCAACCGGACGGTTCACGAACACTGAAGCTTTCTTT
clone size: .; V gene: TRBV6-5; J gene: TRBJ2-5; D gene: .; CDR3 protein: CASSYSLEVQTQYF; CDR3 DNA: TGTGCCAGCAGTTACTCGTTAGAGGTCCAAACCCAGTACTTC
clone size: .; V gene: TRBV6-1; J gene: TRBJ1-1; D gene: .; CDR3 protein: CASSDQGSRREAFF; CDR3 DNA: TGTGCCAGCAGTGACCAGGGGAGTCGGCGGGAAGCTTTCTTT
clone size: .; V gene: TRBV30; J gene: TRBJ1-1; D gene: .; CDR3 protein: CAWRMSPPPITEAFF; CDR3 DNA: TGTGCCTGGAGGATGTCACCGCCCCCGATCACTGAAGCTTTCTTT
clone size: .; V gene: TRBV13; J gene: TRBJ2-7; D gene: TRBD2; CDR3 protein: CASSWTSGTSYEQYF; CDR3 DNA: TGTGCCAGCAGCTGGACTAGCGGGACATCCTACGAGCAGTACTTC
clone size: .; V gene: TRBV19; J gene: TRBJ1-3; D gene: .; CDR3 protein: CASSMAGGSSGNTIYF; CDR3 DNA: TGTGCCAGTAGTATGGCAGGAGGGAGCTCTGGAAACACCATATATTTT
clone size: .; V gene: TRBV19; J gene: TRBJ2-7; D gene: TRBD1; CDR3 protein: CASSDPGQGSYEQYF; CDR3 DNA: TGTGCCAGTAGCGATCCGGGACAGGGGTCCTACGAGCAGTACTTC